Listed below are T cell receptor beta chains from one sample, sequenced in a study of blood T cell repertoires in COVID-19. Clones were sequenced by immunoSEQ multiplex PCR, and TCRdb holds only the in-frame ones, with some missing. The data contain 270,000 or so clones, more than 80% of them singletons. Input material: peripheral blood. The receptors come from a woman between 25 and 40 years old with active or convalescent COVID-19. CDR3s include the opening cysteine and the closing phenylalanine or tryptophan. D genes are given only for firm matches. Rows give clone size only sometimes, using once, few, many, or a class for an expanded clone.

>-|TRBJ1-3|-|TRBV29-1
CSVGRGRGNTIYF
TGCAGCGTTGGGAGGGGTCGTGGGAACACCATATATTTT
>-|TRBJ1-1|-|TRBV19
CASSGLTEAFF
TGTGCCAGTAGCGGACTAACTGAAGCTTTCTTT
>-|TRBJ2-3|-|TRBV19
CASSMQSGKDTQYF
TGTGCCAGTAGTATGCAATCCGGTAAGGATACGCAGTATTTT
>-|TRBJ1-6|-|TRBV9
CASSPTAGLNSPLHF
TGTGCCAGCAGCCCCACGGCAGGATTGAACTCACCCCTCCACTTT
>TRBD2|TRBJ2-3|-|TRBV13
CASSSSPSGGNTDTQYF
TGTGCCAGCAGCTCCTCTCCTAGCGGGGGTAACACAGATACGCAGTATTTT
>-|TRBJ1-2|-|TRBV7-2
CASSPGAANYGYTF
TGTGCCAGCAGCCCAGGGGCCGCTAACTATGGCTACACCTTC
>TRBD1|TRBJ1-2|once|TRBV4-1
CASSPDRVWGYTF
TGCGCCAGCAGCCCCGACAGGGTGTGGGGCTACACCTTC
>-|TRBJ1-3|-|TRBV4-1
CASSQVTPLSLYF
TGCGCCAGCAGCCAAGTGACACCTTTATCCTTATATTTT
>-|TRBJ2-5|-|TRBV3-1/TRBV3-2
CASSQERQRGETQYF
TGTGCCAGCAGCCAAGAAAGGCAGAGAGGGGAGACCCAGTACTTC
>TRBD2|TRBJ2-3|-|TRBV9
CASSVGAGASTDTQYF
TGTGCCAGCAGCGTAGGCGCGGGAGCCAGCACAGATACGCAGTATTTT
>TRBD2|TRBJ2-2|-|TRBV6-4
CASSDSIGQTSGGDANTGELFF
TGTGCCAGCAGTGACTCGATTGGCCAGACTAGCGGGGGGGACGCGAACACCGGGGAGCTGTTTTTT
>-|TRBJ1-1|-|TRBV5-6
CASSLPGENTEAFF
TGTGCCAGCAGCTTACCCGGGGAAAACACTGAAGCTTTCTTT
>TRBD1|TRBJ1-3|-|TRBV4-2
CASSQVGTGAGNTIYF
TGTGCCAGCAGCCAAGTAGGGACAGGAGCTGGAAACACCATATATTTT
>TRBD1|TRBJ2-2|-|TRBV6-2/TRBV6-3
CASSSGTAGELFF
TGTGCCAGCAGTTCGGGGACAGCCGGGGAGCTGTTTTTT
>TRBD1|TRBJ1-1|-|TRBV6-6
CASGDRIDMNTEAFF
TGTGCCAGCGGGGACAGGATCGACATGAACACTGAAGCTTTCTTT
>TRBD1|TRBJ1-2|-|TRBV4-1
CASSQLPRDRRVYGYTF
TGCGCCAGCAGCCAGCTCCCACGGGACAGAAGGGTCTATGGCTACACCTTC
>TRBD1|TRBJ1-6|few|TRBV5-4
CASSGTGGPRDSPLHF
TGTGCCAGCAGCGGGACAGGGGGCCCTCGGGATTCACCCCTCCACTTT
>-|TRBJ1-1|-|TRBV9
CASSVAEVSYTEAFF
TGTGCCAGCAGCGTAGCGGAGGTGTCGTACACTGAAGCTTTCTTT
>-|TRBJ2-2|-|TRBV2
CASSRAVTGELFF
TGTGCCAGCAGCAGGGCCGTCACCGGGGAGCTGTTTTTT
>-|TRBJ2-7|-|TRBV5-4
CASSFPERTSHYEQYF
TGTGCCAGCAGCTTCCCGGAGCGCACTAGCCACTACGAGCAGTACTTC
>TRBD1|TRBJ1-6|-|TRBV9
CASSVDGQGNSPLHF
TGTGCCAGCAGCGTAGATGGACAGGGTAATTCACCCCTCCACTTT
>TRBD1|TRBJ1-1|once|TRBV4-1
CASSQPLRGLNTEAFF
TGCGCCAGCAGCCAACCGTTGAGGGGGCTGAACACTGAAGCTTTCTTT
>-|TRBJ1-1|-|TRBV20-1
CSAKRGGAFF
TGCAGTGCCAAAAGGGGGGGGGCTTTCTTT
>TRBD1|TRBJ1-4|-|TRBV28
CASSLSRTGGEKLFF
TGTGCCAGCAGTTTATCCAGGACAGGGGGTGAAAAACTGTTTTTT
>-|TRBJ2-2|-|TRBV19
CASSIGQGTNTGELFF
TGTGCCAGTAGTATAGGGCAGGGGACGAACACCGGGGAGCTGTTTTTT
>-|TRBJ2-6|-|TRBV12-3/TRBV12-4
CASHSGANVLTF
TGTGCCAGCCACTCTGGGGCCAACGTCCTGACTTTC
>-|TRBJ2-7|-|TRBV7-2
CASSPGVRGGSYEQYF
TGTGCCAGCAGCCCGGGGGTAAGGGGGGGAAGCTACGAGCAGTACTTC
>-|TRBJ1-4|-|TRBV19
CASSIASTNEKLFF
TGTGCCAGTAGTATTGCGTCAACTAATGAAAAACTGTTTTTT
>-|TRBJ1-2|-|TRBV6-6
CASSLPLHAEGGYTF
TGTGCCAGCAGTCTCCCCTTACACGCCGAGGGAGGCTACACCTTC
>TRBD2|TRBJ2-2|-|TRBV4-1
CASSPGGAGAGELFF
TGCGCCAGCAGCCCCGGGGGGGCCGGTGCCGGGGAGCTGTTTTTT
>TRBD1|TRBJ2-5|-|TRBV7-2
CASSLMGQDQETQYF
TGTGCCAGCAGCTTAATGGGACAGGACCAAGAGACCCAGTACTTC